The rows below give T cell receptor beta chains drawn from one sample of a study of breast tumors, draining lymph nodes, adjacent tissues. TCRdb reprocessed the multiplex PCR reads with MiXCR, giving one entry per CDR3 protein. The sample has 120,000 to 150,000 distinct CDR3 sequences, about 31% seen once. The sequencing sample was made of axillary lymph node tissue. Source of these receptors: a female donor with breast cancer. Some clones in this sample may be carry-over from other donors' samples. The CDR3 runs from the conserved cysteine through the conserved F or W. Each record gives: CDR3 DNA, CDR3 protein, V gene, clone size, D gene, J gene. D genes are given only for firm matches. Only part of the rows carry a size: once, few, many, or a class if the clone is expanded.

TGTGCCAGCAGAGGACAGGGAGGAACTAATGAAAAACTGTTTTTT,CASRGQGGTNEKLFF,TRBV2,many,TRBD1,TRBJ1-4
TGTGCCAGCAGCTTGGTGCCCGGCCTTAGCTCCTACAATGAGCAGTTCTTC,CASSLVPGLSSYNEQFF,TRBV7-8,many,.,TRBJ2-1
TGTGCCAGCAGCCCCCCCCGGGGTTCGGGCGGCTACACCTTC,CASSPPRGSGGYTF,TRBV12-3/TRBV12-4,.,.,TRBJ1-2
TGTGCCAGCAGTTCATGGGACAGAAATAACTATGGCTACACCTTC,CASSSWDRNNYGYTF,TRBV27,few,TRBD1,TRBJ1-2
TGCGCCAGCAGCTTGGTTCGAAGGGCCCAGTACTTC,CASSLVRRAQYF,TRBV5-1,once,.,TRBJ2-5
TGCAGTGCTAGACGGGGGAGACCCTTCGTAGAGACCCAGTACTTC,CSARRGRPFVETQYF,TRBV20-1,many,.,TRBJ2-5
TGTGCCAGCAGCTTGGAGGGACCAGCGGGGGTAGAGACCCAGTACTTC,CASSLEGPAGVETQYF,TRBV5-5,few,TRBD2,TRBJ2-5
TGCAGTGCTAGAGGACAGGGAGAAAATCAGCCCCAGCATTTT,CSARGQGENQPQHF,TRBV20-1,.,TRBD1,TRBJ1-5
TGTGCCAGCAGCTGGAGCTCTGCTGGAAGCACCATATATTTT,CASSWSSAGSTIYF,TRBV7-8,.,.,TRBJ1-3
TGTGCCAGCAGTGAAAGGGACAGAAGCGGCTACACCTTC,CASSERDRSGYTF,TRBV2,many,TRBD1,TRBJ1-2
TGTGCCAGCAGTTACCTACTTCCTCTGACAGGGGCCGGGGAGCTGTTTTTT,CASSYLLPLTGAGELFF,TRBV6-2/TRBV6-3,many,TRBD1,TRBJ2-2
TGTGCCAGCAGGGAAGATCAGCCCCAGCATTTT,CASREDQPQHF,TRBV2,many,.,TRBJ1-5
TGTGCCAGCAGCTATACAGGGGATGGCTACACCTTC,CASSYTGDGYTF,TRBV13,many,TRBD1,TRBJ1-2
TGTGCCACTGCCGCGGGGGGAGGAGGGCAGTATTTT,CATAAGGGGQYF,TRBV19,many,TRBD2,TRBJ2-3
TGTGCCAGCAGCTTAACGGGGTTAGGCGAGCAGTACTTC,CASSLTGLGEQYF,TRBV7-9,.,.,TRBJ2-7
TGTGCCAGCAGCTTAACGGGGGTTCACACCATATACTTT,CASSLTGVHTIYF,TRBV7-2,.,.,TRBJ1-3
TGCAGTGCTAGATTAGGAGGGTTCCGAAATCAGCCCCAGCATTTT,CSARLGGFRNQPQHF,TRBV20-1,many,.,TRBJ1-5
TGTGCCAGCTCACGGGGGACAGGGGGCGCGCGTTTGGATGGCTACACCTTC,CASSRGTGGARLDGYTF,TRBV18,many,TRBD1,TRBJ1-2
TGTGCCAGCAGTGGAACACTAGCGGGGGGGCCTTTTTACAATGAGCAGTTCTTC,CASSGTLAGGPFYNEQFF,TRBV2,many,TRBD2,TRBJ2-1
TGTGCCAGCAGCTTCATTTCAGGGGGCCCCCGGGAGACCCAGTACTTC,CASSFISGGPRETQYF,TRBV7-8,many,TRBD1,TRBJ2-5
TGTGCCAGTGCGCCTGGGACCGATTCGGATACGCAGTATTTT,CASAPGTDSDTQYF,TRBV19,many,.,TRBJ2-3
TGTGCCAGCACCACCCGCGGGGGTGGAAATGGCTACACCTTC,CASTTRGGGNGYTF,TRBV6-5,many,.,TRBJ1-2
TGTGCCAGCAGCCCCCGGGCCGGGGGCACTGGAAACACCATATATTTT,CASSPRAGGTGNTIYF,TRBV7-8,many,.,TRBJ1-3
TGTGCCAGCAGTGAAGTCATTTCCAGGGGGCTTTACGAGCAGTACTTC,CASSEVISRGLYEQYF,TRBV6-1,many,TRBD1,TRBJ2-7
TGTGCCAGCAGCCAGGTCCCTAGGGGAAACGCCATATATTTT,CASSQVPRGNAIYF,TRBV12-3/TRBV12-4,.,.,TRBJ1-3
TGTGCCAGCAGTTTAGGGGAGGGAGATACGCAGTATTTT,CASSLGEGDTQYF,TRBV12-3/TRBV12-4,once,TRBD2,TRBJ2-3
TGCAGTGCTAGGGAGACAGGTTCCAACTATGGCTACACCTTC,CSARETGSNYGYTF,TRBV20-1,many,.,TRBJ1-2
TGTGCCAGTAGCACTAGCGGGGGGGCCCCCGGGGAGCTGTTTTTT,CASSTSGGAPGELFF,TRBV19,many,TRBD2,TRBJ2-2
TGCAGTGCTAGAGGTCTGACAGGGGGCCTGTGTTGCTGGCACAGAGTCCGGGGTAGTCAGCCCCAGCATTTT,CSARGLTGGLCCWHRVRGSQPQHF,TRBV20-1,.,TRBD1,TRBJ1-5
TGCGCCAGCAGCCCACAGGAAAATTCACCCCTCCACTTT,CASSPQENSPLHF,TRBV4-3,.,.,TRBJ1-6
TGTGCCAGCAGTAATAGACAGGGGGCGCCGGGCTGCACCTTC,CASSNRQGAPGCTF,TRBV6-1,.,TRBD1,TRBJ1-2
TGTGCCAGCAGCTTCTATCCACACCTTTCCTACGAGCAGTACTTC,CASSFYPHLSYEQYF,TRBV7-9,many,.,TRBJ2-7
TGTGCCAGCAGCTTGGCGGGACAGAGCTCTGGAAACACCATATATTTT,CASSLAGQSSGNTIYF,TRBV5-8,many,TRBD1,TRBJ1-3
TGTGCCAGCAGTGACCCAGCGGGGGACTACAATGAGCAGTTCTTC,CASSDPAGDYNEQFF,TRBV2,.,TRBD2,TRBJ2-1
TGTGCCAGCAGCGGAGGGGGGGGTAAGATCAATGAGCAGTATTTT,CASSGGGGKINEQYF,TRBV11-2,.,.,TRBJ2-3
TGTGCCAGCAGTTTCGGGGACGGCTTGCGTGGCTACACCTTC,CASSFGDGLRGYTF,TRBV6-6,many,.,TRBJ1-2
TGCGCCAGCAGCCAAGGGACAGCTCTCGCAACTAATGAAAAACTGTTTTTT,CASSQGTALATNEKLFF,TRBV4-1,many,.,TRBJ1-4
TGCGCCAGCAGCCAAGAGTGGGTGTCAGAGACCCAGTACTTC,CASSQEWVSETQYF,TRBV4-3,.,.,TRBJ2-5
TGTGCCAGCAGTTTATCCCGACAGTTTAACTATGGCTACACCTTC,CASSLSRQFNYGYTF,TRBV27,.,.,TRBJ1-2
TGTGCCAGCAGCCCAGGGGGGTACTCTGGAAACACCATATATTTT,CASSPGGYSGNTIYF,TRBV12-3/TRBV12-4,many,TRBD1,TRBJ1-3
TGTGCCAGCAGCTTAGATTGGGTGAGCGGGGGGGTCACAGATACGCAGTATTTT,CASSLDWVSGGVTDTQYF,TRBV11-2,.,TRBD2,TRBJ2-3
TGTGCCACCAGTGCCCGGCGGGGGGCGGCCACCGGGGAGCTGTTTTTT,CATSARRGAATGELFF,TRBV24-1,many,TRBD2,TRBJ2-2
TGTGCCAGTAGTAACCGGAATGAGCAGTTCTTC,CASSNRNEQFF,TRBV19,.,.,TRBJ2-1
TGTGCCAGCAGCCCGGTGACGGCGACTGGAAACACCATATGTTTT,CASSPVTATGNTICF,TRBV12-3/TRBV12-4,many,.,TRBJ1-3
TGTGCCAGCAGCTTGTCTGGCTTGGGGGGCATTGGTAATGAAAAACTGTTTTTT,CASSLSGLGGIGNEKLFF,TRBV5-5,many,.,TRBJ1-4
TGCGCCAGCAGCATCCACGAGAGCACAGATACGCAGTATTTT,CASSIHESTDTQYF,TRBV5-1,many,.,TRBJ2-3
TGCAGTGCCGGGACAGCCGAAACTAGCACAGATACGCAGTATTTT,CSAGTAETSTDTQYF,TRBV20-1,.,TRBD1,TRBJ2-3
TGTGCCAGTAGTATGCTTCCGGGGGCCGGCGAGCAGTACTTC,CASSMLPGAGEQYF,TRBV19,many,.,TRBJ2-7
TGTGCCACCAGTTCGGCCACATCTAATGAAAAACTGTTTTTT,CATSSATSNEKLFF,TRBV24-1,many,.,TRBJ1-4
TGTGCCAGCAGCTTGGGCGTAGGGCTTCGCTTT,CASSLGVGLRF,TRBV5-8,few,.,TRBJ1-1
TGTGCCAGTAGGGGGGACGGACGTATTAACTATGGCTACACCTTC,CASRGDGRINYGYTF,TRBV19,many,.,TRBJ1-2
TGTGCCAGCAGTTTTCGCGGACTTTCAGCCAATGAGCAGTTCTTC,CASSFRGLSANEQFF,TRBV28,few,.,TRBJ2-1
TGTGCCAGCAGCTTCTCAAGGATGGGGGAGTATTTT,CASSFSRMGEYF,TRBV5-6,many,.,TRBJ2-3
TGTGCCAGCAGCGTAGGATTAGGGGACGGAAACACCATATATTTT,CASSVGLGDGNTIYF,TRBV9,.,.,TRBJ1-3
TGTGCCAGTAGCCGTCGGGCGCTCAATCAGCCCCAGCATTTT,CASSRRALNQPQHF,TRBV19,many,.,TRBJ1-5
TGTGCCAGTAGTTCCCACGGGACAGGGGGATTGGGCTACACCTTC,CASSSHGTGGLGYTF,TRBV19,many,TRBD1,TRBJ1-2
TGTGCCAGCAGCAAATACACCCGGTCAGACTCCAACTATGGCTACACCTTC,CASSKYTRSDSNYGYTF,TRBV5-4,many,.,TRBJ1-2
TGTGCCAGCAGTTTATGGGCCTCTGGGGCCAACGTCCTGACTTTC,CASSLWASGANVLTF,TRBV27,few,.,TRBJ2-6